The T cell receptor (beta chain) described here comes from a study of T cells in localized non-small cell lung cancer. Broader study findings: Longer overall survival accompanied higher blood T cell density. The greatest T cell clonality was found in uninvolved adjacent lung (higher than in tumor). Among the top 100 tumor clones, a median 57 appeared in adjacent lung.

Trimming pared 7 bases from V and 6 bases from J, leaving 15 bases between. The CDR3 spans 14 residues. Looked up from germline, CDR1 is SNHLY and CDR2 is FYNNEI. This clone occurred a few times. What it binds is unknown. Nonneoplastic adjacent lung devoid of atypia was obtained no less than 2 cm from the tumor margin. The assay was immunoSEQ multiplex PCR, and TCRdb's table has in-frame clones only and misses some. The sample has fewer than 2,000 clones; under 40% are singletons. The sequences come from normal lung tissue next to the tumor, collected before any cancer treatment. The chain uses TRBV2 and TRBJ2-2; TRBD2 is a possible D gene (6 bases). The receptor was isolated from a woman between 35 and 70 years old with stage I lung adenocarcinoma. CDR3 in amino acids: CASIRDFLSGELFF. CDR3 nucleotides: TGTGCCAGCATTCGGGACTTTTTGTCCGGGGAGCTGTTTTTT.